This is a list of T cell receptor beta chains from one sample in a study of T cell repertoires in cytomegalovirus infection. TCRdb called the reads again in MiXCR, with one record for every CDR3 protein. In the table there are approximately 250,000 distinct CDR3 sequences, roughly 10% of which are singletons. The sequencing input was PBMCs. The receptor source for this set is a human donor in good health (CMV status not recorded). Some clones in this sample may be carry-over from other donors' samples. CDR3s include the opening cysteine and the closing phenylalanine or tryptophan. A D gene is named only where the DNA matches it firmly. Clone size, where shown, is once, few, many, or a class for clones that have expanded.

>TRBJ2-6|TRBV7-2|many|TRBD2
CASSLAWFKRGSAGANVLTF
TGTGCCAGCAGCTTAGCGTGGTTCAAGCGGGGGTCTGCTGGGGCCAACGTCCTGACTTTC
>TRBJ1-2|TRBV7-9|many|.
CASSFDPVGIYGYTF
TGTGCCAGCAGCTTTGATCCGGTAGGCATCTATGGCTACACCTTC
>TRBJ2-7|TRBV7-2|many|TRBD1
CASSPGTGMGDEGYF
TGTGCCAGCAGCCCCGGGACAGGGATGGGGGACGAGGGGTACTTC
>TRBJ1-1|TRBV6-5|.|TRBD1
CASRDRDRGSRTEAFF
TGTGCCAGCAGGGACCGGGACAGGGGGAGTCGCACTGAAGCTTTCTTT
>TRBJ1-2|TRBV10-3|.|TRBD1
CAISHDREFGYTF
TGTGCCATCAGTCACGACAGGGAGTTCGGCTACACCTTC
>TRBJ1-3|TRBV5-5|.|.
CASSLAVGASGNTIYF
TGTGCCAGCAGCTTGGCCGTGGGGGCCTCTGGAAACACCATATATTTT
>TRBJ2-3|TRBV24-1|.|.
CATSDRRRDTQYF
TGTGCCACCAGTGACCGGAGAAGAGATACGCAGTATTTT
>TRBJ1-5|TRBV20-1|many|TRBD1
CSANPGQNQPQHF
TGCAGTGCCAATCCGGGACAGAATCAGCCCCAGCATTTT
>TRBJ2-2|TRBV7-6|.|TRBD1
CASIASGTGDTGELFF
TGTGCCAGCATCGCTAGTGGGACAGGGGACACCGGGGAGCTGTTTTTT
>TRBJ1-5|TRBV19|many|TRBD1
CASSTRTGNQPQHF
TGTGCCAGTAGTACCCGGACAGGGAATCAGCCCCAGCATTTT
>TRBJ2-7|TRBV6-2/TRBV6-3|many|.
CASGPRRQAAYEQYF
TGTGCCAGCGGGCCCCGGAGGCAGGCCGCCTACGAGCAGTACTTC
>TRBJ1-2|TRBV7-2|many|TRBD1
CASSLFGTGGGYTF
TGTGCCAGCAGCTTATTTGGGACAGGGGGCGGCTACACCTTC
>TRBJ2-1|TRBV27|.|TRBD2
CASSLRTSGRAMINEQFF
TGTGCCAGCAGTTTACGGACTAGCGGGAGGGCCATGATCAATGAGCAGTTCTTC
>TRBJ2-1|TRBV7-2|many|.
CASSLSLAGGKQFF
TGTGCCAGCAGCTTATCTCTAGCAGGCGGGAAGCAGTTCTTC
>TRBJ2-4|TRBV11-1|few|TRBD2
CASSSFRTGTSNIQYF
TGTGCCAGCAGCTCGTTTCGAACCGGGACTAGCAACATTCAGTACTTC